Shown below are 10 T cell receptor beta chains from a single sample sequenced in a study of T cells in Graves' hyperthyroidism and ophthalmopathy. Researchers amplified the TCR beta CDR3 regions from RNA transcripts. Primed by the HTBI set, a first-round RT-PCR was run on the TCR CDR3. TCRdb reprocessed the multiplex PCR reads via MiXCR and lists one record per CDR3 protein. The sample gives about 210,000 distinct CDR3 sequences, approximately 17% of which show up once; roughly 53% is in the top ten. What was sequenced was blood. Receptors were obtained from a man over 45 with Graves' hyperthyroidism.

This clonotype came up a few times. The chain has TRBV7-9 and TRBJ1-3, with D unresolved. Germline CDR1 reads SEHNR; CDR2 reads FQNEAQ (reference sequence). This CDR3 spans 14 amino acids. The germline V and J ends were trimmed by 4 bases and 2 bases, with 9 bases remaining between them. DNA of the CDR3: TGTGCCAGCAGCTCACTAAGAGCTGGAAACACCATATATTTT. Translating it yields CASSSLRAGNTIYF.

This clonotype occurred many times. V usage is TRBV12-3 or TRBV12-4 and J usage is TRBJ2-4; no definite D call. V dropped 5 bases and J dropped 0 bases, with 8 bases sitting between them. CDR3 length equals 14 residues. Here the CDR3 reads CASSPQLAKNIQYF. The CDR3 coding sequence is TGTGCCAGCAGTCCTCAATTAGCCAAAAACATTCAGTACTTC.

This clonotype was detected ten times or more. V gene TRBV20-1 combines with J gene TRBJ2-7; D tentatively fits TRBD1 or TRBD2 (5 bases each). The CDR3 is 13 residues long. V was shortened by 5 bases and J by 0 bases, with 11 bases between the two germline ends. Germline CDR1 DFQATT, CDR2 SNEGSKA (reference sequence). The CDR3 protein is CSAPGPSSYEQYF. In nucleotides, the CDR3 is TGCAGTGCTCCGGGACCCAGCTCCTACGAGCAGTACTTC.

This clonotype was detected only a few times. The V gene is TRBV19, the J gene TRBJ2-1; 7 bases align to TRBD1. Unmatched junction bases numbered 5, after V lost 5 bases and J lost 1 base. Germline values: CDR1 LNHDA, CDR2 SQIVND (reference sequence). The CDR3 runs to 15 residues. The CDR3 spells CASSVTGASYNEQFF. CDR3 DNA sequence: TGTGCCAGTAGTGTTACAGGGGCTTCCTACAATGAGCAGTTCTTC.

The table lists this clonotype with many counts. The chain joins TRBV7-8 to TRBJ1-1; D not certain. Germline V CDR1 and CDR2: SGHVS, FQNEAQ. The CDR3 sequence is 14 residues long. Trimming cost V 3 bases and J 3 bases, with 11 bases left between them. The CDR3 is CASSFTPGYTEAFF. The CDR3 region has the DNA TGTGCCAGCAGCTTTACTCCAGGATACACTGAAGCTTTCTTT.

This sequence joins TRBV19 and TRBJ2-2; 10 nucleotides match TRBD1. The ends lost 3 bases at V and 5 bases at J; junction bases unmatched: 6. There are 16 residues in the CDR3. Germline V lookup: CDR1 LNHDA, CDR2 SQIVND (reference sequence). The CDR3 DNA sequence: TGTGCCAGTAGTATTAGGGGACAGGGGAAGACCGGGGAGCTGTTTTTT. It encodes CASSIRGQGKTGELFF.

This clonotype has at least ten counts. The V call is TRBV7-2, the J call TRBJ2-3; 7 positions agree with TRBD1. The CDR3 contains 13 residues. Per the germline V gene, CDR1 is SGHTA and CDR2 is FQGNSA. J was trimmed by 10 bases and V by 3 bases; bases with no gene match: 7. Here the CDR3 reads CASSFDRDPPQYF. CDR3 sequence (DNA): TGTGCCAGCAGCTTCGACAGGGACCCTCCGCAGTATTTT.

The chain recombines TRBV5-1 with TRBJ2-1; D unresolved. Trimming cost V 6 bases and J 6 bases, with 19 bases left between them. This CDR3 has 15 amino acids. The germline V gene encodes CDR1 SGHRS and CDR2 YFSETQ. CDR3 sequence reads: CASTPDGPFGNEQFF. CDR3 in DNA: TGCGCCAGCACCCCAGATGGACCTTTCGGCAATGAGCAGTTCTTC.

This clonotype was found a few times. The chain links TRBV7-8 to TRBJ2-1; 11 bases agree with TRBD2. The CDR3 spans 13 residues. Unmatched junction bases numbered 2, after V lost 0 bases and J lost 13 bases. Per germline, CDR1 SGHVS and CDR2 FQNEAQ. CDR3 amino acids: CASSLALAGGQFF. Written as DNA, the CDR3 is TGTGCCAGCAGCTTAGCCCTAGCGGGGGGTCAGTTCTTC.

In its sample, this clonotype was seen many times. The rearrangement joins TRBV29-1 to TRBJ2-4; 12 nucleotides line up with TRBD2. The CDR3 extends over 15 amino acids. V shed 0 bases and J 11 bases; nucleotides not matched to a gene: 8. The V gene's germline CDR1 is SQVTM and CDR2 ANQGSEA. As DNA, the CDR3 is TGCAGCGTTGAAGATCCCCGGCTAGCGGGGGGGGTTCAGTACTTC. Encoded protein: CSVEDPRLAGGVQYF.